This T cell receptor (beta chain) was recorded in a study of cytomegalovirus exposure and HLA in healthy donors. General observations from the study: Whilst most TCR sequences proved rare, a subset of public TCRs occurred across many donors. In vitro testing confirmed a few CMV-associated chains as specific for CMV antigens. A list of about 180 TCR beta chains associated with cytomegalovirus was given.

The PCR made use of 60 Vbeta and 13 Jbeta primers. Per the original methods: Roughly 80 million unique TCR beta chains, 10 million to 13 million of them shared, were counted by a later analysis. The method was immunoSEQ multiplex PCR; TCRdb's version includes in-frame clones alone and lacks a portion of them. That table supplies the V and J calls and clone size; D and trimming were determined from the DNA. The sample has about 170,000 clones, about 83% seen once. Turning to this clone: What it binds is unknown.

Germline lookup yields CDR1 MDHEN and CDR2 SYDVKM. This CDR3 region has 12 residues. Deletions cut 4 bases from V and 6 bases from J, with 7 bases between. Sample: PBMCs. This chain uses TRBV28 with TRBJ1-5; TRBD1 might be the D (5 bases). The clonotype comes from a girl aged 5 to 17 in good health and CMV-seropositive. CDR3 residues: CASSSGSQPQHF. For the CDR3, the DNA is TGTGCCAGCAGTTCAGGGTCTCAGCCCCAGCATTTT. Looking up the rest from reference TRBV28 and TRBJ1-5 gives the full variable domain: DVKVTQSSRYLVKRTGEKVFLECVQDMDHENMFWYRQDPGLGLRLIYFSYDVKMKEKGDIPEGYSVSREKKERFSLILESASTNQTSMYLCASSSGSQPQHFGDGTRLSIL.